Following are 20 T cell receptor beta chains from one sample sequenced in a study of cytomegalovirus exposure and HLA in healthy donors. The PCR made use of 60 Vbeta and 13 Jbeta primers. Sequencing was performed with immunoSEQ multiplex PCR; in TCRdb, only in-frame clones are kept and a portion is missing. Of around 250,000 clones listed, over 70% are singletons. Sequencing was performed on PBMCs. The receptors derive from an older woman in good health and CMV-seropositive.

The count of this clone is one. This chain's CDR3 is CASSPGTGGEQYF. As DNA, the CDR3 is TGTGCCAGCTCACCGGGTACGGGGGGTGAGCAGTACTTC. The V call is TRBV18, the J call TRBJ2-7, with 7 bases fitting TRBD2. This CDR3 region has 13 residues. Looked up from germline, CDR1 is KGHSH and CDR2 is LQKENI. J gave up 7 bases and V 3 bases, and 6 bases lay outside the gene matches. Filled out from reference TRBV18 and TRBJ2-7, the complete variable domain reads NAGVMQNPRHLVRRRGQEARLRCSPMKGHSHVYWYRQLPEEGLKFMVYLQKENIIDESGMPKERFSAEFPKEGPSILRIQQVVRGDSAAYFCASSPGTGGEQYFGPGTRLTVT.

The chain employs TRBV5-4 and TRBJ2-1; 10 bases map to TRBD2. The CDR3 totals 15 residues. V lost 1 base and J lost 10; bases outside the gene matches: 8. CDR1 is SGHNT and CDR2 is YYREEE in the germline V gene (reference sequence). CDR3: CASSLRAGGRGEQFF. The CDR3 DNA sequence: TGTGCCAGCAGCTTGAGAGCGGGAGGGCGGGGGGAGCAGTTCTTC.

This chain connects TRBV6-5 to TRBJ2-7, with D perhaps matching TRBD2 (5 bases). Germline loops: CDR1 MNHEY, CDR2 SVGAGI. Between the trimmed V and J ends, which lost 2 bases and 7 bases, there was a span of 18 bases. The CDR3 is 15 residues long. The CDR3 sequence: CASSYRGSSPWEQYF. DNA of the CDR3: TGTGCCAGCAGTTACAGAGGGTCCTCTCCTTGGGAGCAGTACTTC.

The chain employs TRBV18 and TRBJ2-7; D possibly corresponds to TRBD2 (6 bases). The CDR3 length is 14 residues. CDR1 is KGHSH, CDR2 LQKENI, per germline. V lost 1 base, J lost 1 base, and 8 bases lay in between. In DNA form, the CDR3 reads TGTGCCAGCTCACCACTAGCGGATTCCTACGAGCAGTACTTC. Encoded protein: CASSPLADSYEQYF. Full variable domain (remainder filled in from reference TRBV18 and TRBJ2-7): NAGVMQNPRHLVRRRGQEARLRCSPMKGHSHVYWYRQLPEEGLKFMVYLQKENIIDESGMPKERFSAEFPKEGPSILRIQQVVRGDSAAYFCASSPLADSYEQYFGPGTRLTVT.

V and J are TRBV6-5 and TRBJ1-2; 9 positions agree with TRBD1. The junction had 4 bases not matched to a gene; V was cut back by 7 bases and J by 4 bases. Per the germline V gene, CDR1 is MNHEY and CDR2 is SVGAGI. The CDR3 runs to 13 residues. The chain's CDR3 is CASIGQGTYGYTF. The CDR3 nucleotides are TGTGCCAGCATAGGACAGGGGACCTATGGCTACACCTTC.

The rearrangement joins TRBV9 to TRBJ2-5, with 11 bases identical to TRBD2. CDR1 and CDR2 (germline): SGDLS, YYNGEE. V lost 2 bases, J lost 3 bases, and 0 bases stayed unmatched. The CDR3 has 14 residues. CDR3 sequence: CASSVTSGKETQYF. For the CDR3, the DNA is TGTGCCAGCAGCGTGACTAGCGGGAAAGAGACCCAGTACTTC.

The chain combines TRBV4-1 with TRBJ1-3; 9 bases map to TRBD1. The CDR3 runs 15 residues. Germline CDR1 is MGHRA and CDR2 is YSYEKL. The V gene end was trimmed by 3 bases and the J gene end by 8 bases; junction bases not matched to a gene: 8. For the CDR3, the DNA is TGCGCCAGCAGCCATCGGACAGGGGAGTCGGACACCATATATTTT. Translating it yields CASSHRTGESDTIYF.

The chain is built from TRBV27 and TRBJ2-3, with TRBD1 matching 10 bases. This CDR3 region has 16 residues. V lost 1 base and J lost 1; bases outside the gene matches: 2. Looked up from germline, CDR1 is MNHEY and CDR2 is SMNVEV (reference sequence). CDR3 in amino acids: CASSLWDRGGTDTQYF. DNA of the CDR3: TGTGCCAGCAGTTTATGGGACAGGGGAGGCACAGATACGCAGTATTTT.

J is TRBJ1-5 and V is TRBV4-1; perhaps TRBD1 as D (6 bases). The CDR3 sequence is 17 residues long. Per germline, CDR1 MGHRA and CDR2 YSYEKL. Trimming took 0 bases from V and 2 from J, leaving 14 bases between them. The CDR3 protein is CASSQEQTGLGNQPQHF. As DNA, the CDR3 is TGCGCCAGCAGCCAAGAGCAAACAGGGTTAGGCAATCAGCCCCAGCATTTT.

The V gene is TRBV9, the J gene TRBJ2-6, with 12 bases matching TRBD1. V was pared by 5 bases and J by 0 bases, with 6 bases of the junction left unmatched. This CDR3 comprises 18 residues. Germline loops: CDR1 SGDLS, CDR2 YYNGEE. The DNA for the CDR3 is TGTGCCAGCAGAGATGGGACAGGGGGCTACTCTGGGGCCAACGTCCTGACTTTC. It specifies CASRDGTGGYSGANVLTF.

This chain uses TRBV5-1 with TRBJ2-7, with 8 bases aligning to TRBD1. The trim removed 8 bases at V and 6 bases at J, leaving 10 bases unmatched. CDR3 size: 13 residues. Looked up from germline, CDR1 is SGHRS and CDR2 is YFSETQ. CDR3 loop: CASSDRAASEQYF. Written as DNA, the CDR3 is TGCGCCAGTTCGGACAGGGCGGCATCCGAGCAGTACTTC.

The rearrangement uses TRBV7-6 and TRBJ2-1, with 7 bases that match TRBD2. V shed 8 bases, J shed 5 bases, and the junction held 9 bases outside the gene matches. The CDR3 loop spans 14 amino acids. Germline V gives CDR1 SGHVS, CDR2 FNYEAQ. In nucleotides, the CDR3 is TGTGCCAGCTCCTTGGGGGGGAGCAACAATGAGCAGTTCTTC. Protein product: CASSLGGSNNEQFF.

V and J are TRBV19 and TRBJ2-2; possibly TRBD1 for D (6 bases). The length of the CDR3 is 15 residues. Between the trimmed V and J ends, which lost 4 bases and 4 bases, there was a span of 13 bases. Germline CDR1 and CDR2: LNHDA and SQIVND (reference sequence). The CDR3 sequence is CASSTQGSGTGELFF. The CDR3 nucleotides read TGTGCCAGTAGTACACAGGGTTCGGGCACCGGGGAGCTGTTTTTT.

In its sample, this clone was seen once. CDR3 sequence (DNA): TGCGCCAGCACCCCATCCTTAGACAGTATTAACGTCCTGACTTTC. Protein sequence: CASTPSLDSINVLTF. The V gene is TRBV5-1, the J gene TRBJ2-6; perhaps TRBD1 as D (5 bases). V lost 6 bases, J lost 10 bases, and 20 bases lay in between. Germline lookup yields CDR1 SGHRS and CDR2 YFSETQ. The CDR3 sequence is 15 residues long.

V gene TRBV18 combines with J gene TRBJ1-4; D is undetermined. The CDR3 consists of 16 residues. The V gene's germline CDR1 is KGHSH and CDR2 LQKENI. The V gene lost 1 base and the J gene lost 2 bases, with 11 bases spanning the gap. CDR3 sequence reads: CASSPLSGVTNEKLFF. The CDR3 DNA sequence: TGTGCCAGCTCACCACTTTCCGGGGTCACTAATGAAAAACTGTTTTTT.

V usage is TRBV5-4 and J usage is TRBJ2-3, with 11 bases that match TRBD2. This CDR3 comprises 17 residues. V gave up 0 bases and J gave up 4 bases; unmatched junction bases: 7. The germline V gene has CDR1 SGHNT and CDR2 YYREEE (reference sequence). CDR3 in amino acids: CASSLVGIAGGADTQYF. As DNA, the CDR3 is TGTGCCAGCAGCTTGGTTGGGATAGCGGGAGGGGCAGATACGCAGTATTTT.

This chain uses TRBV7-9 with TRBJ1-1; TRBD1 matches 10 bases. CDR3 length equals 16 residues. Germline V gives CDR1 SEHNR, CDR2 FQNEAQ (reference sequence). The J segment lost 3 bases and the V segment lost 4 bases, leaving 8 bases of the junction unmatched. The CDR3 sequence: CASSSGTGEFDTEAFF. DNA for the CDR3: TGTGCCAGCAGCTCCGGGACAGGGGAATTCGACACTGAAGCTTTCTTT. Full variable domain (missing parts from reference TRBV7-9 and TRBJ1-1): DTGVSQNPRHKITKRGQNVTFRCDPISEHNRLYWYRQTLGQGPEFLTYFQNEAQLEKSRLLSDRFSAERPKGSFSTLEIQRTEQGDSAMYLCASSSGTGEFDTEAFFGQGTRLTVV.

The genes are TRBV2 and TRBJ2-2; TRBD2 matches 9 bases. The germline V gene has CDR1 SNHLY and CDR2 FYNNEI. Unmatched junction bases numbered 11, after V lost 5 bases and J lost 4 bases. The CDR3 has 17 amino acids. The CDR3 DNA sequence: TGTGCCAGCAGTCCACTCACTAGCGGGCTTCCCACCGGGGAGCTGTTTTTT. Residues: CASSPLTSGLPTGELFF.

This CDR3 is CASATGTSGYNEQFF. The CDR3 nucleotides read TGTGCCAGCGCTACCGGGACTAGCGGATACAATGAGCAGTTCTTC. The chain links TRBV27 to TRBJ2-1; TRBD2 matches 11 bases. The CDR3 is made up of 15 amino acids. V lost 8 bases to trimming and J lost 4 bases; unmatched junction nucleotides: 7. Germline lookup yields CDR1 MNHEY and CDR2 SMNVEV (reference sequence).

Here the CDR3 reads CASSEGQSETQYF. The CDR3 DNA sequence: TGTGCCAGCAGCGAGGGACAGTCGGAGACCCAGTACTTC. The J gene is TRBJ2-5, the V gene TRBV9, with TRBD1 identical over 7 bases. V was pared by 3 bases and J by 5 bases, with 4 bases of the junction left unmatched. Germline V CDR1 and CDR2: SGDLS, YYNGEE. This CDR3 has 13 amino acids.